Listed here is a single TCR beta chain. The data were taken from a study of cytomegalovirus exposure and HLA in healthy donors. A multiplex PCR was run with 60 Vbeta primers and 13 Jbeta primers. Sequencing was performed with immunoSEQ multiplex PCR; in TCRdb, only in-frame clones are kept and a portion is missing. The repertoire holds roughly 100,000 clones, 75% to 85% seen once, with 6.1% in the top ten. The clonotype comes from a man aged 18 to 29 in good health and CMV-seronegative. Source material: PBMCs.

The CDR3 is CASRWDYQDYEQYF. In DNA, the CDR3 is TGTGCCAGCAGGTGGGACTACCAAGACTACGAGCAGTACTTC. The chain couples TRBV6-5 to TRBJ2-7; 7 positions match TRBD2. The V gene end was trimmed by 6 bases and the J gene end by 3 bases; junction bases not matched to a gene: 8. Germline V gene data show CDR1 as MNHEY and CDR2 as SVGAGI. CDR3 length: 14 amino acids.